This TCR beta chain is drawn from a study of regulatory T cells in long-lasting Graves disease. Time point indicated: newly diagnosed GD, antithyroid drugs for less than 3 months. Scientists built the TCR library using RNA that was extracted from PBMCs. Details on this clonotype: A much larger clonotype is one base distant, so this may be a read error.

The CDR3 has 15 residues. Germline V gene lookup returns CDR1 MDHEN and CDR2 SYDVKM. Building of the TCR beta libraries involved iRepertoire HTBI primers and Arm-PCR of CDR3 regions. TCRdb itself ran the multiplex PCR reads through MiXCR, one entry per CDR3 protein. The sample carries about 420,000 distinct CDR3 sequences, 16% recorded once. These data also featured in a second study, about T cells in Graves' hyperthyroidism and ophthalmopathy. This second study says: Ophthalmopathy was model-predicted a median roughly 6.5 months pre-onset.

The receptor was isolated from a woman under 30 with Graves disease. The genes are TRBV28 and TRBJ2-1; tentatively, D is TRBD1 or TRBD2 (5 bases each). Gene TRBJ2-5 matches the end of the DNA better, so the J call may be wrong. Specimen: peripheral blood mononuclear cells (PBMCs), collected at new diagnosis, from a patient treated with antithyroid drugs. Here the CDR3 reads CASSWDRETLVTQYF. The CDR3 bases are TGTGCCAGCAGCTGGGACCGTGAAACGCTAGTGACCCAGTACTTC.